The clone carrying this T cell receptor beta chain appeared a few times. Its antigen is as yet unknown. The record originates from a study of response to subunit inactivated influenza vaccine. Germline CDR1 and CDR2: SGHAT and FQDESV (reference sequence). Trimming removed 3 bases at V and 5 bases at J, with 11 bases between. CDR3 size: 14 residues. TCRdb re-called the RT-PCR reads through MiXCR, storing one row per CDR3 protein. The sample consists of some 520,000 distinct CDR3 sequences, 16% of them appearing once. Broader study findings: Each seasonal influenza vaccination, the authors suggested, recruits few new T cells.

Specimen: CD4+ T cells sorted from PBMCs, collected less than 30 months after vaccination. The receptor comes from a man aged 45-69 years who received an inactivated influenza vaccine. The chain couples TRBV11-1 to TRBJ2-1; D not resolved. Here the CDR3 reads CASSFGSSNNEQFF. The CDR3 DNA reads TGTGCCAGCAGCTTTGGGTCATCAAACAATGAGCAGTTCTTC. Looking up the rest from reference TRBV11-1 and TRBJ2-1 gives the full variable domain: EAEVAQSPRYKITEKSQAVAFWCDPISGHATLYWYRQILGQGPELLVQFQDESVVDDSQLPKDRFSAERLKGVDSTLKIQPAELGDSAMYLCASSFGSSNNEQFFGPGTRLTVL.